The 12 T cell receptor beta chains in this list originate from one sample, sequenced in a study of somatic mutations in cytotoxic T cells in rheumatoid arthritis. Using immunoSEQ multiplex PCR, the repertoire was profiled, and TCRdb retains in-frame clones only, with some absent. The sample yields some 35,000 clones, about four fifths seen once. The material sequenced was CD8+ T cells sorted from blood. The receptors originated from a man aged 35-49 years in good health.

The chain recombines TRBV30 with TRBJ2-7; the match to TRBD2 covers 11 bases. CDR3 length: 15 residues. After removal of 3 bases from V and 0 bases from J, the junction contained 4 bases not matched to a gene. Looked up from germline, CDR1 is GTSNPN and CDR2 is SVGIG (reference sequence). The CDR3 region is CAWSPLAGVSYEQYF. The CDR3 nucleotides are TGTGCCTGGAGCCCACTAGCGGGGGTCTCCTACGAGCAGTACTTC.

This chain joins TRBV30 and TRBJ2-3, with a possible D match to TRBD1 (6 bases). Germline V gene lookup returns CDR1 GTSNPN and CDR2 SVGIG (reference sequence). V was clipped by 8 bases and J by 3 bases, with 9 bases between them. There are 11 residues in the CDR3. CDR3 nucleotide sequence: TGTGCCGGGGGCGGGACAGATACGCAGTATTTT. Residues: CAGGGTDTQYF.

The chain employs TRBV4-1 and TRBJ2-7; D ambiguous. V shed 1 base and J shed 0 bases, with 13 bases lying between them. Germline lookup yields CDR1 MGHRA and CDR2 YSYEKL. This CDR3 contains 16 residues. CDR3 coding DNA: TGCGCCAGCAGCCAAGTTGCGGACCCGAGCTCCTACGAGCAGTACTTC. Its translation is CASSQVADPSSYEQYF.

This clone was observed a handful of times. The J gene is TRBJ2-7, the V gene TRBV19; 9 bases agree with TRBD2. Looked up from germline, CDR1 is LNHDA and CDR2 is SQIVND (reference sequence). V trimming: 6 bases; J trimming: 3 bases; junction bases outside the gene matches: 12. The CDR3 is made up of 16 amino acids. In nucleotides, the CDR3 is TGTGCCAGTAGCAATGGACTGCGGGAGGGCCTCTACGAGCAGTACTTC. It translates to CASSNGLREGLYEQYF.

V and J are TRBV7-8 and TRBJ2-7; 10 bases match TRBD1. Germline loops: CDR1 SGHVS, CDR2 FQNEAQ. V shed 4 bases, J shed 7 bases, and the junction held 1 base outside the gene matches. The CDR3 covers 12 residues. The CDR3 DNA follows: TGTGCCAGCAGCTCGGGACAGGGGGAGCAGTACTTC. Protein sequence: CASSSGQGEQYF.

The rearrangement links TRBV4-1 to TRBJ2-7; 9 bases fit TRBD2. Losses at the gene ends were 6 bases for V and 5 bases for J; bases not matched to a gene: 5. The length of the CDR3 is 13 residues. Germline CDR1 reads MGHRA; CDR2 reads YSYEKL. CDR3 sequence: CASSGVAGDEQYF. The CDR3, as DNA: TGCGCCAGCAGTGGGGTAGCGGGAGACGAGCAGTACTTC.

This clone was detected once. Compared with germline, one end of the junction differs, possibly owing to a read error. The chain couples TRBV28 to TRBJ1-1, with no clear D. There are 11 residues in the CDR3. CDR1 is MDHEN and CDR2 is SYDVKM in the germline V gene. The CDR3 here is CACSGNTEAFF. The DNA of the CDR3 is TGTGCCTGCAGTGGGAACACTGAAGCTTTCTTT.

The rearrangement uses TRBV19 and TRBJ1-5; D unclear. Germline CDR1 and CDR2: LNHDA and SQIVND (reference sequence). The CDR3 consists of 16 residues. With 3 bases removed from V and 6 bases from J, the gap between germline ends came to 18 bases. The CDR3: CASSIPTRGASQPQHF. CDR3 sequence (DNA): TGTGCCAGTAGTATCCCGACACGGGGAGCGAGTCAGCCCCAGCATTTT.

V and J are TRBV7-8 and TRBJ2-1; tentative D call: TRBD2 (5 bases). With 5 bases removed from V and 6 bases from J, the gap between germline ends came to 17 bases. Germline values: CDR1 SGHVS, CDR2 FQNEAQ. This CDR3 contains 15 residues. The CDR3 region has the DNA TGTGCCAGCAGCCGGCTTCCCAACGGAGGCAATGAGCAGTTCTTC. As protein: CASSRLPNGGNEQFF.

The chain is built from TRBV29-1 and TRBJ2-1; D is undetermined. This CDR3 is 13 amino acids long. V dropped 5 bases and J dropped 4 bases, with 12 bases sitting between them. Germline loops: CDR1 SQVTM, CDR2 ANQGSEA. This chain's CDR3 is CSVPRSDYNEQFF. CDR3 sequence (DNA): TGCAGCGTTCCGCGGTCGGATTACAATGAGCAGTTCTTC.

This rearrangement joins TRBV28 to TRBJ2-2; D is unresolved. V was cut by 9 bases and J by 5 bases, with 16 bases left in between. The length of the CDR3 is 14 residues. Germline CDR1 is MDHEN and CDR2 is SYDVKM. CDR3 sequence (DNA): TGTGCCAGTCATTCCGGAGAGAGGACCGGGGAGCTGTTTTTT. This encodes CASHSGERTGELFF.

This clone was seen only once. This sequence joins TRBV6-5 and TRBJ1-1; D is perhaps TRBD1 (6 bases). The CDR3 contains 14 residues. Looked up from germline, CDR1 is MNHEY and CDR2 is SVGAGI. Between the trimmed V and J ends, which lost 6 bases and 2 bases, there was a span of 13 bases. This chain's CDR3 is CASSDGGQNTEAFF. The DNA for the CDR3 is TGTGCCAGCAGCGACGGGGGACAAAACACTGAAGCTTTCTTT.